Presented here are 32 T cell receptor beta chains from one specimen sequenced in a study. TCRdb ran MiXCR on the RT-PCR reads and lists one entry per CDR3 protein. The profile shows 650,000 to 800,000 distinct CDR3 sequences, approximately 14% of them singletons. The source material was memory CD4+ T cells from blood. The receptor source for this set is a female donor in good health, serving as a healthy control.

A note on this clonotype: A single base separates this from a much larger clone, so it may be a read error. The chain recombines TRBV7-9 with TRBJ1-1; D remains ambiguous. The CDR3 is 12 residues long. Per germline, CDR1 SEHNR and CDR2 FQNEAQ (reference sequence). This chain's CDR3 is CASSWANTEAVF. The CDR3 DNA is TGTGCCAGCAGCTGGGCGAACACTGAAGCTGTCTTT.

The chain joins TRBV5-1 to TRBJ1-3, with D unclear. This CDR3 region has 16 residues. Trimming pared 0 bases from V and 4 bases from J, leaving 14 bases between. Germline V gene sequence: CDR1 SGHRS, CDR2 YFSETQ. CDR3 bases: TGCGCCAGCAGCTTGGTGGCAGATCCCGGAGGAAACACCATATATTTT. Amino acid sequence: CASSLVADPGGNTIYF.

At least ten counts were recorded for this clonotype. The rearrangement uses TRBV10-3 and TRBJ2-1; 8 bases match TRBD2. Trimming took 0 bases from V and 3 from J; bases not matched to a gene: 7. The CDR3 runs 17 residues. Germline CDR1 is ENHRY and CDR2 is SYGVKD. The CDR3 loop is CAISESKSSGGYNEQFF. Written as DNA, the CDR3 is TGTGCCATCAGTGAGTCTAAGTCCAGCGGGGGCTACAATGAGCAGTTCTTC.

The rearrangement uses TRBV7-2 and TRBJ2-3, with TRBD1 matching 8 bases. This CDR3 contains 15 residues. Trimming cost V 0 bases and J 4 bases; bases outside gene matches: 3. The germline gives CDR1 SGHTA, CDR2 FQGNSA. The CDR3 region is CASSLAKGQADTQYF. The DNA for the CDR3 is TGTGCCAGCAGCTTAGCGAAGGGACAGGCAGATACGCAGTATTTT.

The gene calls are TRBV5-1 and TRBJ2-7; 8 bases are shared with TRBD1. J gave up 7 bases and V 0 bases, and 9 bases lay outside the gene matches. CDR1 is SGHRS, CDR2 YFSETQ, per germline. The CDR3 extends over 15 amino acids. Written as DNA, the CDR3 is TGCGCCAGCAGCTTGGTACCAGGGGGCGCGGAAGAGCAGTACTTC. Protein product: CASSLVPGGAEEQYF.

This clonotype was found many times. The chain links TRBV4-3 to TRBJ2-7; D tentatively fits TRBD1 or TRBD2 (5 bases each). CDR3 size: 14 residues. Germline V CDR1 and CDR2: LGHNA, YSLEER. The V gene lost 0 bases and the J gene lost 3 bases, with 9 bases spanning the gap. The CDR3 loop is CASSQDGGDYEQYF. The CDR3 nucleotides are TGCGCCAGCAGCCAAGATGGGGGAGACTACGAGCAGTACTTC.

This clonotype showed up many times. The chain carries TRBV7-2 and TRBJ1-5; 7 positions agree with TRBD1. This CDR3 contains 15 residues. Trimming at V came to 1 base and at J to 4 bases, leaving 4 bases not matched to a gene. Germline V gives CDR1 SGHTA, CDR2 FQGNSA. The CDR3 DNA reads as TGTGCCAGCAGCTTAGGACAGGGAAGGAATCAGCCCCAGCATTTT. This codes for CASSLGQGRNQPQHF.

This chain joins TRBV20-1 and TRBJ1-4; TRBD1 agrees at 7 bases. Per the germline V gene, CDR1 is DFQATT and CDR2 is SNEGSKA (reference sequence). The CDR3 spans 13 residues. The J segment lost 14 bases and the V segment lost 1 base, leaving 10 bases of the junction unmatched. This CDR3 is CSARGGTAQPLFF. CDR3 DNA: TGCAGTGCTAGAGGCGGGACAGCCCAGCCCCTGTTTTTT.

V usage is TRBV5-6 and J usage is TRBJ2-7; 9 bases agree with TRBD2. V dropped 2 bases and J dropped 3; count of bases not matched to a gene: 3. Looked up from germline, CDR1 is SGHDT and CDR2 is YYEEEE. This CDR3 has 14 residues. The chain's CDR3 is CASSFLAGFYEQYF. CDR3 nucleotides: TGTGCCAGCAGCTTTCTAGCGGGGTTCTACGAGCAGTACTTC.

As to this clonotype: The CDR3 end shows no conserved phenylalanine or tryptophan, and so a read error is likely. The chain carries TRBV5-1 and TRBJ1-6; D call uncertain. CDR1 and CDR2 (germline): SGHRS, YFSETQ. This CDR3 is 14 amino acids long. V was pared by 0 bases and J by 4 bases, with 5 bases between. The CDR3 nucleotides are TGCGCCAGCAGCTTGGGGGAATATAATTCACCCCTCCACGTT. Residues: CASSLGEYNSPLHV.

This clonotype was counted a few times. The chain employs TRBV10-3 and TRBJ1-5; D ambiguous. V was shortened by 4 bases and J by 5 bases, with 12 bases between the two germline ends. Germline-derived CDR1 and CDR2 are ENHRY and SYGVKD. The CDR3 is 14 residues long. CDR3 sequence: CAISGLGSDQPQHF. CDR3 nucleotides: TGTGCCATCAGTGGGCTGGGATCGGATCAGCCCCAGCATTTT.

This clonotype was seen at least ten times. This chain connects TRBV20-1 to TRBJ1-5; the D gene is possibly TRBD1 (5 bases). The V and J ends lost 4 bases and 1 base respectively, with 14 bases between them. CDR3 length: 15 amino acids. CDR1 and CDR2 (germline): DFQATT, SNEGSKA (reference sequence). CDR3 sequence (DNA): TGCAGTGCTACTCCCGGGGGATTGAGCAATCAGCCCCAGCATTTT. Its protein product is CSATPGGLSNQPQHF.

V is TRBV6-1 and J is TRBJ1-4, with D unclear. The V and J ends lost 2 bases and 7 bases respectively, with 11 bases between them. The CDR3 sequence is 14 residues long. Germline V lookup: CDR1 MNHNS, CDR2 SASEGT. The CDR3 sequence: CASSEKLGAEKLFF. In nucleotides, the CDR3 is TGTGCCAGCAGTGAAAAGCTGGGTGCTGAAAAACTGTTTTTT.

The chain combines TRBV5-5 with TRBJ1-4; the match to TRBD1 covers 8 bases. Germline trimming cut 4 bases from V and 7 bases from J; bases unmatched to any gene: 6. Germline CDR1 SGHKS, CDR2 YYEKEE (reference sequence). This CDR3 has 14 residues. The CDR3 DNA reads as TGTGCCAGCAGCCTGACAGGGGCGGGTGAAAAACTGTTTTTT. Translation gives CASSLTGAGEKLFF.

This clonotype was picked up a small number of times. The chain recombines TRBV13 with TRBJ2-7; D gene uncertain. With 5 bases removed from V and 5 bases from J, the gap between germline ends came to 10 bases. The CDR3 sequence is 12 residues long. CDR1 PRHDT and CDR2 FYEKMQ come from the germline V gene (reference sequence). The CDR3 DNA reads as TGTGCCAGCAGCCTCCCGTTAAACGAGCAGTACTTC. Protein: CASSLPLNEQYF.

The rearrangement uses TRBV6-2 or TRBV6-3 and TRBJ1-6; tentatively, D is TRBD1 (5 bases). In germline, CDR1 is MNHEY, CDR2 SVGEGT. The CDR3 spans 13 residues. Trimming removed 7 bases at V and 14 bases at J, with 18 bases between. CDR3 region: CASTSAGAPTLHF. Here the CDR3 DNA reads TGTGCCAGCACGTCCGCCGGGGCTCCGACCCTCCACTTT.

There are a few counts of this clonotype. This rearrangement joins TRBV10-3 to TRBJ2-6; 7 positions agree with TRBD2. Germline V gene data show CDR1 as ENHRY and CDR2 as SYGVKD. This CDR3 spans 19 amino acids. The V gene end was trimmed by 5 bases and the J gene end by 1 base; junction bases not matched to a gene: 14. CDR3 in amino acids: CAISNMIAGSISGANVLTF. CDR3 DNA sequence: TGTGCCATCAGTAACATGATAGCGGGCTCGATATCTGGGGCCAACGTCCTGACTTTC.

This clonotype was counted only a few times. The chain joins TRBV12-3 or TRBV12-4 to TRBJ2-5, with TRBD2 matching 13 bases. This CDR3 has 15 residues. Trimming took 2 bases from V and 5 from J; bases not matched to a gene: 2. The CDR3 is CASSLTSGGDETQYF. The CDR3 bases are TGTGCCAGCAGTTTAACTAGCGGGGGGGATGAGACCCAGTACTTC.

This rearrangement joins TRBV10-1 to TRBJ2-3, with TRBD2 matching 7 bases. The length of the CDR3 is 17 residues. With V trimmed by 7 bases and J by 3 bases, 16 bases remained unmatched. Per the germline V gene, CDR1 is WNHNN and CDR2 is SYGVQD (reference sequence). CDR3 residues: CASIPPYGGSQTDTQYF. CDR3 sequence (DNA): TGCGCCAGCATTCCGCCTTACGGCGGGAGTCAGACAGATACGCAGTATTTT.

This clonotype has a count of ten or more. The V and J genes are TRBV20-1 and TRBJ2-3; possibly TRBD1 or TRBD2 for D (5 bases each). Germline CDR1 DFQATT, CDR2 SNEGSKA (reference sequence). Trimming pared 3 bases from V and 0 bases from J, leaving 13 bases between. The CDR3 is 15 amino acids. The CDR3 reads CSASKGPPSTDTQYF. In DNA form, the CDR3 reads TGCAGTGCTAGCAAGGGACCACCAAGCACAGATACGCAGTATTTT.

This clonotype showed up many times. The chain carries TRBV7-2 and TRBJ2-5; 8 nucleotides line up with TRBD2. The CDR3 runs 16 residues. The germline gives CDR1 SGHTA, CDR2 FQGNSA. Trimming at V came to 0 bases and at J to 2 bases, leaving 5 bases not matched to a gene. CDR3 sequence: CASSLATLAGQETQYF. The CDR3 DNA reads TGTGCCAGCAGCTTAGCGACTCTAGCGGGTCAAGAGACCCAGTACTTC.

CDR3 in amino acids: CASRRTGGGPAYEQYF. The CDR3 DNA is TGCGCCAGCAGGCGGACAGGAGGAGGACCGGCCTACGAGCAGTACTTC. V and J are TRBV5-1 and TRBJ2-7; 7 nucleotides align to TRBD1. Unmatched junction bases numbered 13, after V lost 5 bases and J lost 2 bases. CDR3 size: 16 residues. From germline, CDR1 is SGHRS and CDR2 YFSETQ. Full variable domain (rest looked up from reference TRBV5-1 and TRBJ2-7): KAGVTQTPRYLIKTRGQQVTLSCSPISGHRSVSWYQQTPGQGLQFLFEYFSETQRNKGNFPGRFSGRQFSNSRSEMNVSTLELGDSALYLCASRRTGGGPAYEQYFGPGTRLTVT.

This clonotype appeared a few times. The chain combines TRBV7-6 with TRBJ2-1; possible D gene TRBD1, 5 bases. The CDR3 covers 14 residues. V was cut by 3 bases and J by 5 bases, with 11 bases left in between. From germline, CDR1 is SGHVS and CDR2 FNYEAQ. The CDR3 coding sequence is TGTGCCAGCAGCTTGGAGACAGATAACAATGAGCAGTTCTTC. Encoded protein: CASSLETDNNEQFF. The full variable domain, completed using reference TRBV7-6 and TRBJ2-1, is GAGVSQSPRYKVTKRGQDVALRCDPISGHVSLYWYRQALGQGPEFLTYFNYEAQQDKSGLPNDRFSAERPEGSISTLTIQRTEQRDSAMYRCASSLETDNNEQFFGPGTRLTVL.

The chain carries TRBV9 and TRBJ2-7, with 11 positions matching TRBD1. After removal of 0 bases from V and 7 bases from J, the junction contained 6 bases not matched to a gene. Germline values: CDR1 SGDLS, CDR2 YYNGEE. CDR3 length: 15 amino acids. CDR3 coding DNA: TGTGCCAGCAGCGTAGGGGGGACAGGGGGAAGGGAGCAGTACTTC. Its protein product is CASSVGGTGGREQYF.

The chain has TRBV28 and TRBJ2-7; D gene unclear. Germline V CDR1 and CDR2: MDHEN, SYDVKM. The CDR3 is 12 residues long. V lost 2 bases and J 6 bases, leaving 8 bases between the germline ends. CDR3 sequence: CASSLLGTEQYF. In nucleotides, the CDR3 is TGTGCCAGCAGTTTACTGGGAACCGAGCAGTACTTC. Looking up the rest from reference TRBV28 and TRBJ2-7 gives the full variable domain: DVKVTQSSRYLVKRTGEKVFLECVQDMDHENMFWYRQDPGLGLRLIYFSYDVKMKEKGDIPEGYSVSREKKERFSLILESASTNQTSMYLCASSLLGTEQYFGPGTRLTVT.

The chain combines TRBV7-9 with TRBJ2-7; the D is unclear. Trimming cost V 1 base and J 9 bases, with 10 bases left between them. CDR1 SEHNR and CDR2 FQNEAQ come from the germline V gene (reference sequence). CDR3 length: 12 amino acids. The CDR3, as DNA: TGTGCCAGCAGCTTAGAGGATACGGGGCAGTACTTC. This translates into CASSLEDTGQYF.

This chain links TRBV5-4 with TRBJ2-1, with D possibly matching TRBD2 (6 bases). The germline V gene encodes CDR1 SGHNT and CDR2 YYREEE (reference sequence). V lost 0 bases and J lost 4, with 14 bases in between. CDR3 length: 16 amino acids. The CDR3 DNA reads as TGTGCCAGCAGCTTGGTGGCTAGCGACCCTTACAATGAGCAGTTCTTC. It yields the protein CASSLVASDPYNEQFF.

In its sample, this clonotype was seen a few times. V gene TRBV20-1 combines with J gene TRBJ1-1; a weak D match, TRBD1 (6 bases). The CDR3 is 13 residues long. Trimming took off 6 bases at V and 3 bases at J, with 14 bases between the two ends. In germline, CDR1 is DFQATT, CDR2 SNEGSKA (reference sequence). For the CDR3, the DNA is TGCAGTGCCGGAAGGGGGGGAGACACTGAAGCTTTCTTT. Encoded protein: CSAGRGGDTEAFF.

This clonotype has ten or more counts. The chain combines TRBV27 with TRBJ2-6; D perhaps matches TRBD1 (6 bases). V was pared by 8 bases and J by 1 base, with 12 bases between. The CDR3 runs to 15 residues. Germline CDR1 MNHEY, CDR2 SMNVEV (reference sequence). The CDR3, as DNA: TGTGCCAGCTCGAAGACAGGTTCTGGGGCCAACGTCCTGACTTTC. Translating it yields CASSKTGSGANVLTF.

This clonotype was observed at least ten times. The chain employs TRBV3-1 and TRBJ1-2; 8 nucleotides line up with TRBD1. V lost 6 bases and J lost 8; bases outside the gene matches: 8. Per germline, CDR1 LGHDT and CDR2 YNNKEL (reference sequence). This CDR3 is 13 amino acids long. The CDR3 nucleotides read TGTGCCAGCAGTCGCGGACAGGGAGGCGGCTACACCTTC. As protein: CASSRGQGGGYTF.

The genes are TRBV20-1 and TRBJ1-5; TRBD1 matches 9 bases. V lost 4 bases to trimming and J lost 5 bases; unmatched junction nucleotides: 6. Germline CDR1 and CDR2: DFQATT and SNEGSKA (reference sequence). The CDR3 contains 14 residues. The CDR3: CSATRDRVYQPQHF. CDR3 nucleotides: TGCAGTGCTACTCGGGACAGGGTCTATCAGCCCCAGCATTTT.

There are many counts of this clonotype. The rearrangement uses TRBV29-1 and TRBJ2-1, with unresolved D. CDR1 is SQVTM, CDR2 ANQGSEA, per germline. V lost 7 bases and J lost 7, with 11 bases in between. The CDR3 spans 11 residues. DNA of the CDR3: TGCAGCGGGAGCAGCCATAATGAGCAGTTCTTC. Protein sequence: CSGSSHNEQFF.